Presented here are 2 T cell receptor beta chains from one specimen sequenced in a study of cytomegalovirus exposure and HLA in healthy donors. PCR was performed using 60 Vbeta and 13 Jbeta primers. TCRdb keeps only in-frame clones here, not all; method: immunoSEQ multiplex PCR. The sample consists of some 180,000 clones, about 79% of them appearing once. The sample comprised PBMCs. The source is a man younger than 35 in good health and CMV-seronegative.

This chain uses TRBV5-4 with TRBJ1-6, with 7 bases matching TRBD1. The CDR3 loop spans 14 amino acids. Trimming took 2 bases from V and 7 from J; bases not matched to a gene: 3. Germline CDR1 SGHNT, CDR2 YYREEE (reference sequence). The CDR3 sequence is CASSLDRVNSPLHF. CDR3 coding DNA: TGTGCCAGCAGCTTAGACAGGGTGAATTCACCCCTCCACTTT. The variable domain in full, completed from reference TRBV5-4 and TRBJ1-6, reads ETGVTQSPTHLIKTRGQQVTLRCSSQSGHNTVSWYQQALGQGPQFIFQYYREEENGRGNFPPRFSGLQFPNYSSELNVNALELDDSALYLCASSLDRVNSPLHFGNGTRLTVT.

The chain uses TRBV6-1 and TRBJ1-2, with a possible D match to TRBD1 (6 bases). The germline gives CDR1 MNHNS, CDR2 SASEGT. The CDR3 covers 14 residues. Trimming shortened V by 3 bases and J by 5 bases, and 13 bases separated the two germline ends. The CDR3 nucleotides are TGTGCCAGCAGTGAGGGGGACAAGCTATATGGCTACACCTTC. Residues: CASSEGDKLYGYTF.